The sequence of this T cell receptor beta chain was determined in a study of post-analysis software for immune sequencing data. Regarding this clonotype: Its antigen is not known.

The TCR beta cDNA libraries carried unique molecular identifiers. One entry per CDR3 protein results from TCRdb running MiXCR on the PCR reads. There are 450,000 to 700,000 distinct CDR3 sequences in the sample; 44% occur only once, and under 2% lies in the top ten. This CDR3 contains 14 residues. Germline CDR1 and CDR2: LGHDT and YNNKEL (reference sequence). The V end was cut by 4 bases, the J end by 0 bases, with 9 bases between. Study-level points and caveats: When compared against controls, multiple sclerosis patients showed significantly lower normalized Chao1 diversity. Included in a set of roughly five TRBV segments more frequent in patients than controls were TRBV5-6, TRBV5-1 and TRBV20-1.

This TCR derives from a girl aged 10 to 17 with multiple sclerosis. The sequencing sample was made of blood. V usage is TRBV3-1 and J usage is TRBJ1-1; no clear D gene. CDR3 in amino acids: CASSPTSLNTEAFF. The DNA for the CDR3 is TGTGCCAGCAGCCCGACGAGCCTGAACACTGAAGCTTTCTTT.